This TCR beta chain was captured in a study of monozygotic twins with cystic fibrosis listed by TCRdb under 2021. Concerning the study at large: Barcoded libraries were prepared from 2.5 to 3.5 micrograms of fragmented DNA with roughly 15 PCR cycles. To assess genetic influence on V and J gene usage, the study compared TCR beta repertoires within and across 16 monozygotic twin pairs with cystic fibrosis. The cohort included ten female and six male twin pairs, mostly children and adolescents, aged about 2.0 to 40 years with a median of approximately 8.9 years. Twins were ranked among over a thousand cohort participants for weight-for-height and FEVPerc (FEV1 disease centile) on the day of blood sampling. Data for three of the twin pairs had previously been reported in another context.

The twin pairs came from the European Cystic Fibrosis Twin and Sibling Study Cohort, which recruited patients from more than 150 CF clinics across 14 European countries. Zygosity and CFTR genotype were verified in-house, and zygosity was tested by multiplex PCR of nine short tandem repeat loci. Peripheral blood was sampled from each twin, with clinical parameters recorded on the day of blood sampling. Genomic DNA was isolated from peripheral blood cells with phenol/chloroform and kept in TE buffer at 4 degrees C. After removal of 4 bases from V and 0 bases from J, the junction retains 8 bases not matched to a gene. CDR1 and CDR2 (MGHRA, YSYEKL) derive from the germline V gene. Reading from cysteine to phenylalanine, the CDR3 counts 16 amino acids. The entry retains the CDR3 DNA only, 48 bases that are in frame from base 1. About this clone: Its recognized antigen is unknown. No base quality information exists; no much larger clone differs at one position.

Following the manufacturer's instructions, the researchers used the immunoSEQ immune profiling system to amplify TCR beta CDR3 regions via multiplex PCR. An Illumina NextSeq system was used to carry out the sequencing. In the source study's methods: Sequence data were processed on the immunoSEQ Analyzer platform, and clonality was calculated as the square root of Simpson's index of productive rearrangements. Similarity in V and J usage was measured by Jensen-Shannon distance, and OLGA was used to compute CDR3 generation probabilities. Shared CDR3 sequences were searched against the immuneACCESS database (August 2020) and VDJdb (December 2020). The table was pulled from immuneACCESS by TCRdb, which kept in-frame rearrangements only. Such tables lose some clones; where checked, under half of the loss comes from unresolved V genes, and the rest has no known cause. That table gives V, J and clone size, and the DNA gave D and trimming. The sample profile shows some 14,000 clones; nearly 99% of them were found once. The ten biggest clones cover around 0.37% of the sample.

Paper-wide results and their limitations: Only a small cohort was studied, and no association of shared CDR3 numbers with age, concordance or disease severity was found. Nucleotide-identical clonotype sharing was significantly higher within monozygotic CF twin pairs than between unrelated CF individuals (P = 0.000026, Mann-Whitney). Simpson clonality was generally low (median approximately 0.0091), suggesting a naive-dominated repertoire, with higher clonality in the most severely affected patients. V gene usage was most similar to the co-twin for 13 of 16 pairs, and J usage for 8 of 16 pairs, suggesting genetic constraints.

This TCR was sampled from a girl aged 2-10 years with cystic fibrosis. This chain is built from TRBV4-1 and TRBJ1-1; 7 bases in the junction line up with TRBD1. Input material: blood. The nucleotide sequence reads TGCGCCAGCAGCCGTACCGGGACAGTCATGAACACTGAAGCTTTCTTT. The encoded protein is CASSRTGTVMNTEAFF.